The 25 T cell receptor beta chains in this list originate from one sample, sequenced in a study of blood T cell repertoires in COVID-19. Sequencing used immunoSEQ multiplex PCR; TCRdb keeps in-frame clones, though not all of them. There are some 100,000 clones in the sample; roughly 92% occur only once, and around 2.1% lies in the top ten. Sequenced material: peripheral blood. The receptors were gathered from a man in his fifties or sixties with active COVID-19.

This chain links TRBV3-1 (or the pseudogene TRBV3-2) with TRBJ2-3; 11 nucleotides match TRBD2. The CDR3 has 16 amino acids. Per the germline V gene, CDR1 is LGHDT and CDR2 is YNNKEL (reference sequence). The J segment lost 5 bases and the V segment lost 4 bases, leaving 8 bases of the junction unmatched. CDR3 sequence: CASSLIAGGPRDTQYF. The CDR3 DNA is TGTGCCAGCAGCCTCATAGCGGGGGGGCCCAGAGATACGCAGTATTTT.

The chain couples TRBV9 to TRBJ2-5, with 10 bases identical to TRBD2. V shed 0 bases, J shed 1 base, and the junction held 3 bases outside the gene matches. This CDR3 contains 16 residues. The germline CDR1 and CDR2 sequences are SGDLS and YYNGEE. CDR3 protein: CASSVGLAGVQETQYF. The CDR3 DNA is TGTGCCAGCAGCGTAGGTCTAGCGGGAGTCCAAGAGACCCAGTACTTC.

The V call is TRBV19, the J call TRBJ1-5; a weak D match, TRBD1 (5 bases). The length of the CDR3 is 15 residues. V shed 5 bases and J shed 6 bases, with 17 bases lying between them. In germline, CDR1 is LNHDA, CDR2 SQIVND (reference sequence). DNA for the CDR3: TGTGCCAGTAGTTTGTCTGGGGCGGGAGGTCAGCCCCAGCATTTT. This codes for CASSLSGAGGQPQHF.

The chain combines TRBV6-5 with TRBJ1-1, with 11 bases that match TRBD1. CDR3 length: 15 residues. Germline CDR1 is MNHEY and CDR2 is SVGAGI. V was clipped by 4 bases and J by 4 bases; unmatched bases: 5. This CDR3 is CASSSDRGQATEAFF. The CDR3 region has the DNA TGTGCCAGCAGTTCGGACAGGGGGCAGGCCACTGAAGCTTTCTTT.

The table lists this clone with a count of one. The rearrangement joins TRBV2 to TRBJ2-5, with 16 bases that match TRBD2. The CDR3 has 17 residues. V lost 5 bases and J lost 4; bases outside the gene matches: 7. From germline, CDR1 is SNHLY and CDR2 FYNNEI. DNA of the CDR3: TGTGCCAGCAGTCGGGGACTAGCGGGGGGGCGAGGAGAGACCCAGTACTTC. As protein: CASSRGLAGGRGETQYF.

This clone came up many times. The rearrangement joins TRBV2 to TRBJ2-1; TRBD2 matches at 9 bases. Germline trimming cut 8 bases from V and 3 bases from J; bases unmatched to any gene: 11. This CDR3 has 16 residues. Looked up from germline, CDR1 is SNHLY and CDR2 is FYNNEI. The CDR3 bases are TGTGCCAGCGGGTCCTCGGGACTAGCTGGCTACAATGAGCAGTTCTTC. Protein product: CASGSSGLAGYNEQFF.

The rearrangement links TRBV14 to TRBJ2-1, with D tentatively TRBD2 (6 bases). V was trimmed by 8 bases and J by 5 bases, leaving 19 bases between them. The germline CDR1 and CDR2 sequences are SGHDN and FVKESK. There are 15 residues in the CDR3. CDR3 region: CASGLTTSLHNEQFF. The CDR3 DNA sequence: TGTGCCAGCGGACTGACTACTAGCTTACACAATGAGCAGTTCTTC. Using reference TRBV14 and TRBJ2-1 for the parts outside the CDR3, the full variable domain is EAGVTQFPSHSVIEKGQTVTLRCDPISGHDNLYWYRRVMGKEIKFLLHFVKESKQDESGMPNNRFLAERTGGTYSTLKVQPAELEDSGVYFCASGLTTSLHNEQFFGPGTRLTVL.

The J gene is TRBJ2-2, the V gene TRBV14; a weak D match, TRBD2 (6 bases). The CDR3 consists of 14 residues. Germline CDR1 is SGHDN and CDR2 is FVKESK. Trimming removed 5 bases at V and 6 bases at J, with 13 bases between. The DNA for the CDR3 is TGTGCCAGCAGCTTAACTCGGGGGTCCGGGGAGCTGTTTTTT. It codes for CASSLTRGSGELFF.

The V gene is TRBV18, the J gene TRBJ2-1; no reliable D call. V dropped 3 bases and J dropped 2 bases, with 17 bases sitting between them. The CDR3 spans 17 residues. Germline V gene data show CDR1 as KGHSH and CDR2 as LQKENI. The CDR3 spells CASSPPLRPSTYNEQFF. The CDR3 region has the DNA TGTGCCAGCTCACCCCCCTTGAGGCCCTCTACCTACAATGAGCAGTTCTTC.

This CDR3 reads CASSVQGANQPQHF. The DNA for the CDR3 is TGTGCCAGCAGCGTACAGGGGGCAAATCAGCCCCAGCATTTT. The chain joins TRBV7-2 to TRBJ1-5, with 9 bases fitting TRBD1. The CDR3 is made up of 14 amino acids. The trim removed 5 bases at V and 4 bases at J, leaving 3 bases unmatched. From germline, CDR1 is SGHTA and CDR2 FQGNSA.

CDR3 DNA: TGTGCCAGCAGTGACGGCGGGGGGAGCACAGATACGCAGTATTTT. This codes for CASSDGGGSTDTQYF. The V gene is TRBV6-4, the J gene TRBJ2-3, with TRBD2 matching over 8 bases. The CDR3 extends over 15 amino acids. V gave up 2 bases and J gave up 0 bases; unmatched junction bases: 1. The germline gives CDR1 MRHNA, CDR2 SNTAGT.

The V and J genes are TRBV27 and TRBJ1-2; 12 bases map to TRBD1. This CDR3 spans 15 amino acids. Germline CDR1 is MNHEY and CDR2 is SMNVEV (reference sequence). Losses at the gene ends were 5 bases for V and 3 bases for J; bases not matched to a gene: 4. The DNA for the CDR3 is TGTGCCAGCAGTCCTGGGACAGGGGGCGACTATGGCTACACCTTC. Translated: CASSPGTGGDYGYTF.

The V and J genes are TRBV27 and TRBJ2-1; D may be TRBD2 (6 bases). Trimming left V 6 bases short and J 7 bases short, with 22 bases between. The germline CDR1 and CDR2 sequences are MNHEY and SMNVEV (reference sequence). CDR3 length equals 16 residues. Written as DNA, the CDR3 is TGTGCCAGCAGAACTATCGTGCGGGGATTTCGTAATGAGCAGTTCTTC. This codes for CASRTIVRGFRNEQFF.

The chain carries TRBV30 and TRBJ1-2, with unresolved D. V shed 0 bases and J shed 8 bases, with 10 bases lying between them. Germline loops: CDR1 GTSNPN, CDR2 SVGIG (reference sequence). The length of the CDR3 is 12 residues. The CDR3 region has the DNA TGTGCCTGGAGTGTAAACTATAGGGGCTACACCTTC. It translates to CAWSVNYRGYTF. The full variable domain, completed using reference TRBV30 and TRBJ1-2, is SQTIHQWPATLVQPVGSPLSLECTVEGTSNPNLYWYRQAAGRGLQLLFYSVGIGQISSEVPQNLSASRPQDRQFILSSKKLLLSDSGFYLCAWSVNYRGYTFGSGTRLTVV.

This chain's CDR3 is CASSVGADFYNEQFF. The CDR3 nucleotides read TGCGCCAGCAGCGTTGGCGCGGATTTTTACAATGAGCAGTTCTTC. The chain uses TRBV5-1 and TRBJ2-1, with D unresolved. Germline V gene sequence: CDR1 SGHRS, CDR2 YFSETQ. CDR3 length equals 15 residues. V gave up 4 bases and J gave up 4 bases, with 15 bases separating them. Complete variable domain (other parts from reference TRBV5-1 and TRBJ2-1): KAGVTQTPRYLIKTRGQQVTLSCSPISGHRSVSWYQQTPGQGLQFLFEYFSETQRNKGNFPGRFSGRQFSNSRSEMNVSTLELGDSALYLCASSVGADFYNEQFFGPGTRLTVL.

V and J are TRBV24-1 and TRBJ2-3, with 16 positions matching TRBD2. CDR1 and CDR2 (germline): KGHDR, SFDVKD. Trimming cost V 3 bases and J 5 bases; bases outside gene matches: 4. The CDR3 consists of 17 residues. Written as DNA, the CDR3 is TGTGCCACCAGTGATCGGGGGACTAGCGGGAGGGGAGATACGCAGTATTTT. Protein product: CATSDRGTSGRGDTQYF.

The chain is built from TRBV6-2 or TRBV6-3 and TRBJ2-7; D remains unclear. Deletions cut 0 bases from V and 4 bases from J, with 13 bases between. CDR1 and CDR2 (germline): MNHEY, SVGEGT. The CDR3 covers 15 residues. The CDR3 nucleotides are TGTGCCAGCAGTTACTCAACAAAAATCGATTACGAGCAGTACGTC. It translates to CASSYSTKIDYEQYV.

The chain joins TRBV14 to TRBJ1-2; tentative D call: TRBD1 (6 bases). From germline, CDR1 is SGHDN and CDR2 FVKESK. The CDR3 is made up of 15 amino acids. The V gene lost 2 bases and the J gene lost 6 bases, with 16 bases spanning the gap. CDR3 residues: CASSQRMDRFDGYTF. The DNA of the CDR3 is TGTGCCAGCAGCCAAAGGATGGACAGATTCGATGGCTACACCTTC. The entire variable domain, with the rest obtained from reference TRBV14 and TRBJ1-2, is as follows: EAGVTQFPSHSVIEKGQTVTLRCDPISGHDNLYWYRRVMGKEIKFLLHFVKESKQDESGMPNNRFLAERTGGTYSTLKVQPAELEDSGVYFCASSQRMDRFDGYTFGSGTRLTVV.

The V gene is TRBV19, the J gene TRBJ2-3; a possible D gene is TRBD2 (5 bases). The V gene's germline CDR1 is LNHDA and CDR2 SQIVND (reference sequence). V gave up 2 bases and J gave up 5 bases, with 5 bases separating them. This CDR3 region has 12 residues. This CDR3 is CASSISGDTQYF. The CDR3, as DNA: TGTGCCAGTAGTATAAGCGGAGATACGCAGTATTTT.

CDR3 in DNA: TGTGCCAGTAGTATAAACGGGAGAAGTGTTCACGGGGAGCTGTTTTTT. This gives the protein CASSINGRSVHGELFF. The chain joins TRBV19 to TRBJ2-2, with TRBD2 as a possible D gene (6 bases). V was pared by 2 bases and J by 7 bases, with 17 bases between. The CDR3 spans 16 residues. Germline assignment: CDR1 LNHDA and CDR2 SQIVND (reference sequence).

This clone was counted a single time. This sequence joins TRBV7-8 and TRBJ1-5; weak D call: TRBD1 (6 bases). The V gene's germline CDR1 is SGHVS and CDR2 FQNEAQ. The CDR3 extends over 15 amino acids. The germline V and J ends were trimmed by 2 bases and 5 bases, with 13 bases remaining between them. In nucleotides, the CDR3 is TGTGCCAGCAGCTTATACGCAGGGGAGTATCAGCCCCAGCATTTT. Protein sequence: CASSLYAGEYQPQHF.

The chain is built from TRBV7-9 and TRBJ2-3, with 12 bases fitting TRBD2. The CDR3 is made up of 17 amino acids. Germline CDR1 and CDR2: SEHNR and FQNEAQ (reference sequence). Losses at the gene ends were 1 base for V and 0 bases for J; bases not matched to a gene: 2. The CDR3 DNA is TGTGCCAGCAGCTTAGAACTAGCGGGGGGCAGCACAGATACGCAGTATTTT. Translation gives CASSLELAGGSTDTQYF. Using reference TRBV7-9 and TRBJ2-3 for the parts outside the CDR3, the full variable domain is DTGVSQNPRHKITKRGQNVTFRCDPISEHNRLYWYRQTLGQGPEFLTYFQNEAQLEKSRLLSDRFSAERPKGSFSTLEIQRTEQGDSAMYLCASSLELAGGSTDTQYFGPGTRLTVL.

The V call is TRBV27, the J call TRBJ1-4; maybe TRBD1 (5 bases). V shed 4 bases and J shed 5 bases, with 17 bases lying between them. Per the germline V gene, CDR1 is MNHEY and CDR2 is SMNVEV (reference sequence). The CDR3 extends over 16 amino acids. CDR3 region: CASSSRSRDFNEKLFF. For the CDR3, the DNA is TGTGCCAGCAGTTCCCGGTCGCGGGACTTCAATGAAAAACTGTTTTTT.

This sequence joins TRBV2 and TRBJ1-4; D ambiguous. Germline CDR1 is SNHLY and CDR2 is FYNNEI. The V end was cut by 8 bases, the J end by 6 bases, with 10 bases between. The CDR3 has 12 amino acids. The CDR3: CASGTTDEKLFF. The CDR3 coding sequence is TGTGCCAGCGGTACAACAGATGAAAAACTGTTTTTT.

The V gene is TRBV7-2, the J gene TRBJ2-3; 7 nucleotides align to TRBD1. Germline V gives CDR1 SGHTA, CDR2 FQGNSA. The CDR3 extends over 15 amino acids. J lost 6 bases, V lost 1 base, and 7 bases had no gene match. For the CDR3, the DNA is TGTGCCAGCAGCTTAGGCCACAGGGGTCGTGATACGCAGTATTTT. Translated, it gives CASSLGHRGRDTQYF.